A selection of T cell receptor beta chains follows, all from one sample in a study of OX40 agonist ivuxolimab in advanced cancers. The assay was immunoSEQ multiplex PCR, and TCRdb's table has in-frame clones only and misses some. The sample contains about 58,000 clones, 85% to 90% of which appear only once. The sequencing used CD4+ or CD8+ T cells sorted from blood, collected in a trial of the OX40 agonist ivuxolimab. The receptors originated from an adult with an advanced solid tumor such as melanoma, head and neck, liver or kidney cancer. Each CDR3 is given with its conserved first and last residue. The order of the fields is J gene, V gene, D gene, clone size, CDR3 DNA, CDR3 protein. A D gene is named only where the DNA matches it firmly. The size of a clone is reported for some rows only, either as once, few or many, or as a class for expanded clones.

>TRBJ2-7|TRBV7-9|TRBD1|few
TGTGCCAGCAGCTCAGGGGGCTGGGTGATCGAGCAGTACTTC
CASSSGGWVIEQYF
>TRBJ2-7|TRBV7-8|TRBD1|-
TGTGCCAGCAGCCCATTCCGGGACAGGGGCTACGAGCAGTACTTC
CASSPFRDRGYEQYF
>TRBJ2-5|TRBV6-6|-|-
TGTGCCAGCAGTTACTCGATTCAGGGCGGAGGGGAGACCCAGTACTTC
CASSYSIQGGGETQYF
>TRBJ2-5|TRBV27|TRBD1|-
TGTGCCAGCAGTTTGACAGGGTTGTACCAAGAGACCCAGTACTTC
CASSLTGLYQETQYF
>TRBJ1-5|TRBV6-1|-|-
TGTGCCAGCAGTGAATGGGGGGTTAGCAATCAGCCCCAGCATTTT
CASSEWGVSNQPQHF
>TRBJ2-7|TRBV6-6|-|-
TGTGCCAGCAGAACCCCGGGGTCCTACGAGCAGTACTTC
CASRTPGSYEQYF
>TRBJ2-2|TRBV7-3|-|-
TGTGCCAGCAGCTTAACCGGACAGAACACCGGGGAGCTGTTTTTT
CASSLTGQNTGELFF
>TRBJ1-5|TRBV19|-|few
TGTGCCAGTAGTATTCCTCCGCCAGGGTCTCAGCCCCAGCATTTT
CASSIPPPGSQPQHF
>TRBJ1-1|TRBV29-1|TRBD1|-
TGCAGCGTGGACAGGGATGGCACTGAAGCTTTCTTT
CSVDRDGTEAFF
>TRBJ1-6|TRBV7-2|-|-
TGTGCCAGCAGCTTATCGGGGGGGGTTAATTCACCCCTCCACTTT
CASSLSGGVNSPLHF
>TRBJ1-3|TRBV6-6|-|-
TGTGCCAGCATGGCCAGGAGCTCTGGAAACACCATATATTTT
CASMARSSGNTIYF
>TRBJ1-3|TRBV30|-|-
TGTGCCTGGAAGCCCCAAGGGCACGGAAACACCATATATTTT
CAWKPQGHGNTIYF
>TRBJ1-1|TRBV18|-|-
TGTGCCAGCTCACCGACGAACACTGAAGCTTTCTTT
CASSPTNTEAFF
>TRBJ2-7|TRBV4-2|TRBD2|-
TGTGCCAGCAGCCAAGTGGCACTAGCGGGAACCTTCTACGAGCAGTACTTC
CASSQVALAGTFYEQYF
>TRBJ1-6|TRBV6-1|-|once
TGTGCCAGCAGTGACAGGGTTGGATCACCCCTCCACTTT
CASSDRVGSPLHF
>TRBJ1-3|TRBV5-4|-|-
TGTGCCAGCAGCTTGACGGGAGGAAACACCATATATTTT
CASSLTGGNTIYF
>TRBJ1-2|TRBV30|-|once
TGTGCCTGGAGTGCGGCTGACTATGGCTACACCTTC
CAWSAADYGYTF
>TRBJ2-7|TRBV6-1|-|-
TGTGCCAGCAGTGGACAGGACAGACCCTACGAGCAGTACTTC
CASSGQDRPYEQYF
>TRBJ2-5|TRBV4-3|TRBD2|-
TGCGCCAGCAGCCAAGAGATGGGAACTAGCGGGGGGCGGCGCCGAGAGACCCAGTACTTC
CASSQEMGTSGGRRRETQYF
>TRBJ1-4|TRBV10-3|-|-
TGTGCCGCCAAGATCATGTCGGTTGCTGCTAATGAAAAACTGTTTTTT
CAAKIMSVAANEKLFF
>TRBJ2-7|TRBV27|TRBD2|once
TGTGCCAGCAGTTTATCGTACCCCAGGCTAGCGGCGACCTACGAGCAGTACTTC
CASSLSYPRLAATYEQYF
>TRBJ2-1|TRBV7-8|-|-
TGTGCCAGCAGCCCTCCTAGGCTCGATGAGCAGTTCTTC
CASSPPRLDEQFF
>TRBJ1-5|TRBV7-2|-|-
TGTGCCAGCAGCCCGGACAGTCGGCGTCAGCCCCAGCATTTT
CASSPDSRRQPQHF
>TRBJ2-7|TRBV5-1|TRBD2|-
TGCGCCAGCAGCCATTTAGCGGGGAGCTACGAGCAGTACTTC
CASSHLAGSYEQYF
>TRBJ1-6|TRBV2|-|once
TGTGCCAGCAACCCTCTTGCGGGTAATTCACCCCTCCACTTT
CASNPLAGNSPLHF
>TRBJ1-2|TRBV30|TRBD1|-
TGTGCCTGGAGACGACAGGGGAGGAATGGCTACACCTTC
CAWRRQGRNGYTF
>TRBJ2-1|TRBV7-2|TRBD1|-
TGTGCCAGCAGCACCGACAGGGGTTCCTACAATGAGCAGTTCTTC
CASSTDRGSYNEQFF
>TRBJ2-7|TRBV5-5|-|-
TGTGCCAGCAGTTTTACCAGCCCACGCGAGCAGTACTTC
CASSFTSPREQYF
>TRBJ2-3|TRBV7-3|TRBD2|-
TGTGCCAGCAGCTTCGGACTAGCGGCAGATACGCAGTATTTT
CASSFGLAADTQYF
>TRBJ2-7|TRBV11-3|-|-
TGTGCCAGCAGCTTAGATGGTCTGGGTGCTTACGAGCAGTACTTC
CASSLDGLGAYEQYF
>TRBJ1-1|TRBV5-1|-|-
TGCGCCAGCAGCCCCGAGGGACGTAGGGGCGAGGCCACTGAAGCTTTCTTT
CASSPEGRRGEATEAFF
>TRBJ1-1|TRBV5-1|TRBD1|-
TGCGCCAGCAGATGGACAGGGATGGCTGAAGCTTTCTTT
CASRWTGMAEAFF
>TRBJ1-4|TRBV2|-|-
TGTGCCAGCAGAGGGGAGGGTGAAAAACTGTTTTTT
CASRGEGEKLFF
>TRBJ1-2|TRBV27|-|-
TGTGCCAGCAAGCCCCGGGGCAGGACCTATGGCTACACCTTC
CASKPRGRTYGYTF
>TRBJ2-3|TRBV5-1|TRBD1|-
TGCGCCAGCAGCCGCTGGACAGGTGACACAGATACGCAGTATTTT
CASSRWTGDTDTQYF
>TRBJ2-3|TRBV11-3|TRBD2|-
TGTGCCAGCAGCTCGGGACTAGCGGGGGGGGCAGCAGATACGCAGTATTTT
CASSSGLAGGAADTQYF
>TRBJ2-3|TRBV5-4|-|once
TGTGCCAGCAGCTTCCGGGGAGACACAGATACGCAGTATTTT
CASSFRGDTDTQYF
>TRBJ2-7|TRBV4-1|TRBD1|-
TGCGCCAGCAGCCAACTCCGGGACAGAAAAATCTACGAGCAGTACTTC
CASSQLRDRKIYEQYF
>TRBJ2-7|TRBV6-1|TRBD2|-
TGTGCCAGCAGTGAAATTATTACTAGCGGGTCCTACGAGCAGTACTTC
CASSEIITSGSYEQYF
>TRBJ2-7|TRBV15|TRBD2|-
TGTGCCACCAGCAGAGGACTAGCGGGGGGGCTACCCCCCTACGAGCAGTACTTC
CATSRGLAGGLPPYEQYF
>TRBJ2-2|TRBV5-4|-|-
TGTGCCAGCAGCTTAACCACCGGGGAGCTGTTTTTT
CASSLTTGELFF
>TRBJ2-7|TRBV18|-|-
TGTGCCAGCTCACCGGAACGGGGGAGCTACGAGCAGTACTTC
CASSPERGSYEQYF
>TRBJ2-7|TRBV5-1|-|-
TGCGCCAGCAGCTTGGGGCCCATCCCCAGGGGTAATTACGAGCAGTACTTC
CASSLGPIPRGNYEQYF
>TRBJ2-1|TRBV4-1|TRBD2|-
TGCGCCAGCAGCCAAGCGACCGGGACTAGCGGAAGAGGTGAGCAGTTCTTC
CASSQATGTSGRGEQFF
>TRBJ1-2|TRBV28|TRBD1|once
TGTGCCAGCAGTTTCCCCATCAGGGGGCAGGGCTACACCTTC
CASSFPIRGQGYTF
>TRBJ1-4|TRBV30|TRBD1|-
TGTGCCTGGAGCCAAGGACAGGGTAATGAAAAACTGTTTTTT
CAWSQGQGNEKLFF
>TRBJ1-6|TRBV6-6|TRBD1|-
TGTGCCAGCAGCCCGGGACAGGGTGAAGGCTCACCCCTCCACTTT
CASSPGQGEGSPLHF
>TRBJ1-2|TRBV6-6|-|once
TGTGCCAGCAGTACAGGGAACTATGGCTACACCTTC
CASSTGNYGYTF
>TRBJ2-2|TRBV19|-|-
TGTGCCAGTAGTCCCCTAGGCGAGTACACCGGGGAGCTGTTTTTT
CASSPLGEYTGELFF
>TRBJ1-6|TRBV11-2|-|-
TGTGCCAGCAGCTTAGCAGGGTATGGTAATTCACCCCTCCACTTT
CASSLAGYGNSPLHF
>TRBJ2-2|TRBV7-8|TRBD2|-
TGTGCCAGCAGCGTTACTAGCGGGGTCACCGGGGAGCTGTTTTTT
CASSVTSGVTGELFF
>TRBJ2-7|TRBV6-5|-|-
TGTGCCACCACCGGACAAGTCTACGAGCAGTACTTC
CATTGQVYEQYF
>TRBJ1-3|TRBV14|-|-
TGTGCCAGCAGCCAATTCAGGGCCAACACCATATATTTT
CASSQFRANTIYF